The 19 T cell receptor beta chains in this list originate from one sample, sequenced in a study of shared clonotypes between healthy human individuals. Produced via immunoSEQ multiplex PCR; TCRdb's table is partial and in-frame only. The sample contains 950,000 to 1,100,000 clones, about four fifths of which appear only once. Sequencing input: memory CD4+ T cells from PBMCs. The subset denotes: CD45RA-negative fraction. The receptors derive from a man aged 18 to 30 in good health. Some clones in this sample may be carry-over from other donors' samples.

At least ten counts were recorded for this clone. The CDR3 protein is CASSPSMDRPYEQYF. The CDR3 coding sequence is TGTGCCAGCTCACCGTCTATGGACCGACCCTACGAGCAGTACTTC. The V and J genes are TRBV18 and TRBJ2-7; D gene ambiguous. The CDR3 is 15 amino acids. V was pared by 3 bases and J by 2 bases, with 14 bases between. Germline-derived CDR1 and CDR2 are KGHSH and LQKENI.

This chain connects TRBV7-3 to TRBJ1-2, with D possibly matching TRBD1 (6 bases). Germline V lookup: CDR1 SGHTA, CDR2 FQGTGA. V lost 0 bases and J lost 7, with 12 bases in between. The CDR3 has 14 residues. In DNA, the CDR3 is TGTGCCAGCAGCTTAACTACAGGGCCTGGTGGCTACACCTTC. Translating gives CASSLTTGPGGYTF.

The V gene is TRBV7-2, the J gene TRBJ2-7, with TRBD2 matching over 10 bases. CDR1 SGHTA and CDR2 FQGNSA come from the germline V gene. V trimming: 0 bases; J trimming: 2 bases; junction bases outside the gene matches: 16. The CDR3 spans 20 residues. The CDR3 DNA follows: TGTGCCAGCAGCTTAGCCCAGACTAGCGGGCGAGGAAAGTGGGCCTACGAGCAGTACTTC. Residues: CASSLAQTSGRGKWAYEQYF.

The CDR3 reads CASSLVRQGIQPQHF. Here the CDR3 DNA reads TGTGCCAGCAGCTTAGTGCGACAGGGTATCCAGCCCCAGCATTTT. The chain recombines TRBV7-8 with TRBJ1-5; TRBD1 aligns across 7 bases. This CDR3 comprises 15 residues. Germline V CDR1 and CDR2: SGHVS, FQNEAQ. Trimming at V came to 1 base and at J to 7 bases, leaving 7 bases not matched to a gene.

The rearrangement uses TRBV5-1 and TRBJ2-1, with D possibly being TRBD2 (6 bases). Germline CDR1 SGHRS, CDR2 YFSETQ. This CDR3 is built from 15 residues. Trimming removed 0 bases at V and 8 bases at J, with 15 bases between. The CDR3 loop reads CASSLAGTGVDEQFF. In nucleotides, the CDR3 is TGCGCCAGCAGCTTGGCCGGCACGGGGGTGGATGAGCAGTTCTTC.

This rearrangement joins TRBV7-8 to TRBJ1-5, with TRBD1 as a possible D gene (5 bases). CDR3 length: 14 residues. Trimming took off 5 bases at V and 7 bases at J, with 15 bases between the two ends. CDR1 SGHVS and CDR2 FQNEAQ come from the germline V gene. CDR3 loop: CASSPGTPEQPQHF. The DNA for the CDR3 is TGTGCCAGCAGCCCCGGGACCCCCGAGCAGCCCCAGCATTTT.

This rearrangement joins TRBV23-1 to TRBJ2-5; D may be TRBD1 (5 bases). TRBV23-1 is identified as an open reading frame with a role that is uncertain. The CDR3 extends over 16 amino acids. Trimming left V 3 bases short and J 2 bases short, with 16 bases between. This CDR3 reads CASSHRGHRVQETQYF. CDR3 sequence (DNA): TGCGCCAGCAGTCACCGCGGACACCGGGTTCAAGAGACCCAGTACTTC.

Only a few counts were recorded for this clone. The chain's CDR3 is CASGLRMNTGELFF. The CDR3 bases are TGTGCCAGCGGACTTAGGATGAACACCGGGGAGCTGTTTTTT. The chain links TRBV6-6 to TRBJ2-2, with D tentatively TRBD2 (5 bases). The CDR3 contains 14 residues. The V gene's germline CDR1 is MNHNY and CDR2 SVGAGI (reference sequence). V was clipped by 8 bases and J by 1 base, with 11 bases between them.

This clone is judged medium-sized. Other nucleotide sequences from this sample produce the same CDR3. The rearrangement joins TRBV11-2 to TRBJ2-7, with 14 nucleotides matching TRBD2. Trimming removed 5 bases from V and 5 bases from J; junction bases left unmatched: 5. Looked up from germline, CDR1 is SGHAT and CDR2 is FQNNGV. The CDR3 totals 15 residues. In nucleotides, the CDR3 is TGTGCCAGCAGCCTGGGACTAGCGGGAGCTCACGAGCAGTACTTC. Amino acid sequence: CASSLGLAGAHEQYF.

The genes are TRBV2 and TRBJ2-2, with 10 bases lining up with TRBD1. Germline V gene data show CDR1 as SNHLY and CDR2 as FYNNEI. CDR3 size: 16 residues. V trimming: 4 bases; J trimming: 7 bases; junction bases outside the gene matches: 9. The CDR3 loop is CASSVIPGQGIGELFF. The DNA for the CDR3 is TGTGCCAGCAGTGTAATCCCGGGACAGGGGATCGGGGAGCTGTTTTTT.

As to this clone: Other DNA sequences in the sample encode the same CDR3. V and J are TRBV2 and TRBJ2-7; D may be TRBD1 (5 bases). CDR1 and CDR2 from the germline V gene are SNHLY and FYNNEI. V dropped 4 bases and J dropped 4 bases, with 11 bases sitting between them. The CDR3 has 13 amino acids. The CDR3 DNA follows: TGTGCCAGCAGTGTCGGCAGGGCGTACGAGCAGTACTTC. Encoded protein: CASSVGRAYEQYF.

This rearrangement joins TRBV4-1 to TRBJ2-7; D may correspond to TRBD1 or TRBD2 (5 bases each). Germline CDR1 is MGHRA and CDR2 is YSYEKL. V dropped 3 bases and J dropped 2 bases, with 14 bases sitting between them. The CDR3 spans 15 residues. The CDR3: CASSQPGTKTYEQYF. The CDR3 DNA sequence: TGCGCCAGCAGCCAGCCCGGGACCAAGACCTACGAGCAGTACTTC.

The chain combines TRBV7-9 with TRBJ2-7, with D possibly TRBD1 on 6 matching bases. The germline V and J ends were trimmed by 5 bases and 1 base, with 18 bases remaining between them. The CDR3 sequence is 16 residues long. Germline V gene lookup returns CDR1 SEHNR and CDR2 FQNEAQ (reference sequence). In DNA form, the CDR3 reads TGTGCCAGCAGCCTGGGGGCAGTCCGAGGGTCCTACGAGCAGTACTTC. Translation: CASSLGAVRGSYEQYF.

CDR3 nucleotide sequence: TGTGCCAGTAGTATGCATCGGGGGTTTGGCAAAAACATTCAGTACTTC. Translated, it gives CASSMHRGFGKNIQYF. The gene calls are TRBV19 and TRBJ2-4; weak D call: TRBD2 (6 bases). The V gene lost 3 bases and the J gene lost 3 bases, with 15 bases spanning the gap. Germline loops: CDR1 LNHDA, CDR2 SQIVND (reference sequence). The CDR3 covers 16 residues.

The V gene is TRBV18, the J gene TRBJ1-3; no reliable D call. This CDR3 has 15 residues. Germline V gene lookup returns CDR1 KGHSH and CDR2 LQKENI. V was cut by 5 bases and J by 8 bases, with 19 bases left in between. The DNA of the CDR3 is TGTGCCAGCTCAAGGGCAGCCCCCACGGGAGACACCATATATTTT. Its translation: CASSRAAPTGDTIYF.

V is TRBV27 and J is TRBJ2-1; D is perhaps TRBD2 (5 bases). The V end lost 2 bases, the J end lost 7 bases, and 21 bases lay between the germline ends. Germline CDR1 is MNHEY and CDR2 is SMNVEV (reference sequence). This CDR3 contains 17 residues. This CDR3 reads CASSLLFTSGIPNEQFF. CDR3 sequence (DNA): TGTGCCAGCAGTTTACTATTTACTAGTGGTATACCAAATGAGCAGTTCTTC.

The V and J genes are TRBV6-1 and TRBJ1-5, with 12 bases identical to TRBD1. Germline CDR1 is MNHNS and CDR2 is SASEGT. The CDR3 has 16 residues. Trimming cost V 4 bases and J 6 bases; bases outside gene matches: 7. The CDR3 DNA is TGTGCCAGCAGTGGGGGACAGGGGGCAATTTCTCAGCCCCAGCATTTT. It specifies CASSGGQGAISQPQHF.

The chain is built from TRBV5-1 and TRBJ2-2; 7 bases agree with TRBD2. Trimming at V came to 2 bases and at J to 7 bases, leaving 11 bases not matched to a gene. Per the germline V gene, CDR1 is SGHRS and CDR2 is YFSETQ. The CDR3 sequence is 16 residues long. The CDR3 loop is CASSLLGGTHGGELFF. CDR3 nucleotide sequence: TGCGCCAGCAGCTTACTCGGGGGGACCCACGGCGGGGAGCTGTTTTTT.

V gene TRBV7-9 combines with J gene TRBJ2-1; 7 bases match TRBD2. V trimming: 6 bases; J trimming: 7 bases; junction bases outside the gene matches: 12. Germline CDR1 and CDR2: SEHNR and FQNEAQ (reference sequence). The CDR3 is 15 amino acids. CDR3: CASRVGSGTRNEQFF. The CDR3 region has the DNA TGTGCCAGCAGGGTAGGGAGCGGGACGAGGAATGAGCAGTTCTTC.